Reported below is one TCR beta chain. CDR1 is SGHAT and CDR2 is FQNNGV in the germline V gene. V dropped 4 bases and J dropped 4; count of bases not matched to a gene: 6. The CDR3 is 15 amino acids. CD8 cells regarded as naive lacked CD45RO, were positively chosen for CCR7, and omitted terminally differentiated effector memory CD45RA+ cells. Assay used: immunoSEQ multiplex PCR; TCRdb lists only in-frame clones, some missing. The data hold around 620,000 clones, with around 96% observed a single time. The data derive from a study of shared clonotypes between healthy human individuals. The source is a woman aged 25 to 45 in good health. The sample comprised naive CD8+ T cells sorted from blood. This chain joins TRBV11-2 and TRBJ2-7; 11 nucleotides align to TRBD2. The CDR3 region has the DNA TGTGCCAGCAGCTCAGGTGGGACTAGCGGATACGAGCAGTACTTC. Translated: CASSSGGTSGYEQYF.